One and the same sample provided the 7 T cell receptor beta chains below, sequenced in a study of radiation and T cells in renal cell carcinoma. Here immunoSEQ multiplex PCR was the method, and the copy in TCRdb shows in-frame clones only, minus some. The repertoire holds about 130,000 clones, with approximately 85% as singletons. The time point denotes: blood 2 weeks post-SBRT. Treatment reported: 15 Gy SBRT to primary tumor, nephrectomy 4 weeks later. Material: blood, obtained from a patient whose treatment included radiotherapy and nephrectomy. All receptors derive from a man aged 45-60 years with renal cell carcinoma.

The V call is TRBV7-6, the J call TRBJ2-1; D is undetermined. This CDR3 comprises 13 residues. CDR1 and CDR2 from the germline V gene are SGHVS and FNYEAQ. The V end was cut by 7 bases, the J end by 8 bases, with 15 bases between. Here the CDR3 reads CASTNPNGYEQFF. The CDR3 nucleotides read TGTGCCAGCACCAACCCTAACGGGTATGAGCAGTTCTTC.

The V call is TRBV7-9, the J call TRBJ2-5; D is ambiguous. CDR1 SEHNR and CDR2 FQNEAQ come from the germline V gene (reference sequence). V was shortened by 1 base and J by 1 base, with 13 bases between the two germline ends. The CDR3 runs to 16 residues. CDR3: CASSLGPATTQETQYF. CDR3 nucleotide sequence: TGTGCCAGCAGCTTAGGACCCGCTACCACCCAAGAGACCCAGTACTTC.

CDR3 bases: TGTGCCACGGGGCAGGCTGCATGGGACACTGAAGCTTTCTTT. It encodes CATGQAAWDTEAFF. The chain carries TRBV27 and TRBJ1-1; perhaps TRBD1 as D (5 bases). Trimming stripped 10 bases from V and 3 bases from J, with 18 bases between. Germline CDR1 and CDR2: MNHEY and SMNVEV (reference sequence). CDR3 length: 14 amino acids.

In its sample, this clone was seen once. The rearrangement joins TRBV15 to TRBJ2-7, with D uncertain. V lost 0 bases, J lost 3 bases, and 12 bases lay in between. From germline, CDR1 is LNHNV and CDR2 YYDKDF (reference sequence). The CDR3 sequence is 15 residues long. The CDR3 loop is CATSRDSSQFYEQYF. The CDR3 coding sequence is TGTGCCACCAGCAGAGATTCTTCACAGTTCTACGAGCAGTACTTC.

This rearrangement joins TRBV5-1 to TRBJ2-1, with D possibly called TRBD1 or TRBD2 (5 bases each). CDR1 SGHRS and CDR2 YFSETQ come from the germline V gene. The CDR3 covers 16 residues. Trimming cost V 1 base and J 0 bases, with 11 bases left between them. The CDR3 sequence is CASSLWAGSSYNEQFF. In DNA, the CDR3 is TGCGCCAGCAGCTTGTGGGCAGGGAGCTCCTACAATGAGCAGTTCTTC.

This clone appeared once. The CDR3 DNA follows: TGTGCCAGCAGCTTAGCGGGAGAGGCAGATACGCAGTATTTT. It encodes CASSLAGEADTQYF. The V call is TRBV7-9, the J call TRBJ2-3; maybe TRBD2 (5 bases). V was shortened by 0 bases and J by 4 bases, with 8 bases between the two germline ends. The CDR3 spans 14 residues. Looked up from germline, CDR1 is SEHNR and CDR2 is FQNEAQ (reference sequence).

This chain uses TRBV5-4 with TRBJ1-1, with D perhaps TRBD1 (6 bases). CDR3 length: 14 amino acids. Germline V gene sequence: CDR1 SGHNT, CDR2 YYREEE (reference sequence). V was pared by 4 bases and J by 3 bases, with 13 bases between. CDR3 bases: TGTGCCAGCAGCACCACACAGGGTTACACTGAAGCTTTCTTT. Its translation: CASSTTQGYTEAFF.